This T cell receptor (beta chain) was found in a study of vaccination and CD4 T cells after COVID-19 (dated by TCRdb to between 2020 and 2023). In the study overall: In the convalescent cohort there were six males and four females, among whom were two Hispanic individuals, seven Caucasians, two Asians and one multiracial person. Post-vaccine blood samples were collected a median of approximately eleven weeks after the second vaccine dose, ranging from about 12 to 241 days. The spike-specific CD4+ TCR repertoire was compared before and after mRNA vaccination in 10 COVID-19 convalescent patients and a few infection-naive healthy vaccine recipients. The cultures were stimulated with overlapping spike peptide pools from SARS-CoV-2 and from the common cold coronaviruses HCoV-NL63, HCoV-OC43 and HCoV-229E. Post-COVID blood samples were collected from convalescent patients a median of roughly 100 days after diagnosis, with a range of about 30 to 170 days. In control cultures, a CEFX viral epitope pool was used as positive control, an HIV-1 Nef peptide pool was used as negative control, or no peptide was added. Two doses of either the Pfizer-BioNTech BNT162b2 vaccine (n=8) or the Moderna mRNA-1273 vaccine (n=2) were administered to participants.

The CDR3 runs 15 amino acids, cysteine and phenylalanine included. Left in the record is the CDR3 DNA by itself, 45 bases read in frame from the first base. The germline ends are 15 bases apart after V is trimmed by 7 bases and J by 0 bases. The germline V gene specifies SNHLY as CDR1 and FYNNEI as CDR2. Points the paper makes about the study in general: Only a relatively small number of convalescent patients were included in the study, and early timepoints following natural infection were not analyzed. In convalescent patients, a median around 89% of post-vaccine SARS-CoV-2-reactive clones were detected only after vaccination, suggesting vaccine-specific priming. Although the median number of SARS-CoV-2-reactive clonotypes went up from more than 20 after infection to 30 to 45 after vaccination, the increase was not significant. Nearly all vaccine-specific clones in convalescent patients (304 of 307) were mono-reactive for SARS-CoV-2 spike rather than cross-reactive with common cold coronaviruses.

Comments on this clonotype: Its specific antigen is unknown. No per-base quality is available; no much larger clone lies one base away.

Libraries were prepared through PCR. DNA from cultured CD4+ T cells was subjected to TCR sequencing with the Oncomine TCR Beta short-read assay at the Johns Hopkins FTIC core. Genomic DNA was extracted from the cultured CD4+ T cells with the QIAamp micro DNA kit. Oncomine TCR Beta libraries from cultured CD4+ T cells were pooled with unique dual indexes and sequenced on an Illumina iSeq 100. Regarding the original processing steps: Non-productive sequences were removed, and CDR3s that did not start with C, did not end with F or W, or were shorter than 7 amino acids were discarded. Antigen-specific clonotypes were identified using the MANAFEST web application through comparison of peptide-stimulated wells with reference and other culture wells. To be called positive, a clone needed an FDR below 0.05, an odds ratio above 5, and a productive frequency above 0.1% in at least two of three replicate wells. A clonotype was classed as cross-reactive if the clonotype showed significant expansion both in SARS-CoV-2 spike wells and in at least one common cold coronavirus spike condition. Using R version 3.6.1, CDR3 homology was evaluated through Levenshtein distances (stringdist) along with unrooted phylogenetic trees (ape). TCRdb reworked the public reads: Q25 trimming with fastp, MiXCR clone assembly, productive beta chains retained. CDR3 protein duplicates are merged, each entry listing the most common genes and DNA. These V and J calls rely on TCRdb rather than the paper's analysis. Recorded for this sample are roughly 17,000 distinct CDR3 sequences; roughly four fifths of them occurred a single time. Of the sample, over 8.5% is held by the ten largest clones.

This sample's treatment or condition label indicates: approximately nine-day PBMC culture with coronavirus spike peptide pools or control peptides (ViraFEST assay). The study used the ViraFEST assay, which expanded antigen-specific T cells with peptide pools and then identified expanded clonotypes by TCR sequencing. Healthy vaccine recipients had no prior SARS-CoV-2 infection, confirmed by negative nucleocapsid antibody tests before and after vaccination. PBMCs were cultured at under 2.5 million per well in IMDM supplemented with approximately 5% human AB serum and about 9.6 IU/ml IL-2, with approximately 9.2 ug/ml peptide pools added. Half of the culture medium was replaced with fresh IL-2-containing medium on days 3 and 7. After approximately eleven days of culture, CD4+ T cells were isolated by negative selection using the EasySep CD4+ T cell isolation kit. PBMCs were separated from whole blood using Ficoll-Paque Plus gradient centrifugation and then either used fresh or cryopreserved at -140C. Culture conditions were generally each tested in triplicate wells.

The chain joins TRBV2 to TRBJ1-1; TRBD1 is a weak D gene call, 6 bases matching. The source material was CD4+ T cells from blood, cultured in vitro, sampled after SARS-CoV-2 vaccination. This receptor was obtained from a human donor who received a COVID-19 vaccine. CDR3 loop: CASTQGRAMNTEAFF. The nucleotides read TGTGCCAGCACCCAGGGGAGGGCCATGAACACTGAAGCTTTCTTT.